This T cell receptor beta chain emerged from a study of persistence of HIV-infected CD4 T cells. About this clone itself: What it binds is not known.

Cells were stimulated with CMV-infected fibroblast lysates at about 9.4 ug/mL. CD40L-negative CD69-negative CD45RO-high memory CD4+ T cells were sorted as populations depleted of antigen-responding cells. Suppressive ART was started during chronic HIV-1 infection in these adults. An approximately 17-hour stimulation of CD8-depleted PBMCs used anti-CD28/CD49d costimulation, CD40-blocking antibody and enfuvirtide. Germline V CDR1 and CDR2: KGHSH, LQKENI. Deletions cut 3 bases from V and 0 bases from J, with 14 bases between. The CDR3 is 17 amino acids. Sequencing used immunoSEQ version 4 in survey mode. Template was genomic DNA at 7.5 to 10 ng/uL, with up to about 1 ug used per sample. The protocol was immunoSEQ multiplex PCR, while the TCRdb copy is restricted to in-frame clones and leaves out a portion. Altogether 30,000 to 45,000 clones are present, roughly 80% being singletons, with the ten largest covering 1.5% to 2%.

The chain couples TRBV18 to TRBJ2-2; D call uncertain. The TCR sequence derives from an adult man with HIV who was CMV-seropositive. The sequenced sample was CD4+ T cells sorted from PBMCs after roughly 20-hour stimulation, obtained from a patient who received antiretroviral therapy. The CDR3 is CASSPQVRNANTGELFF. CDR3 DNA sequence: TGTGCCAGCTCACCCCAAGTACGAAACGCGAACACCGGGGAGCTGTTTTTT.